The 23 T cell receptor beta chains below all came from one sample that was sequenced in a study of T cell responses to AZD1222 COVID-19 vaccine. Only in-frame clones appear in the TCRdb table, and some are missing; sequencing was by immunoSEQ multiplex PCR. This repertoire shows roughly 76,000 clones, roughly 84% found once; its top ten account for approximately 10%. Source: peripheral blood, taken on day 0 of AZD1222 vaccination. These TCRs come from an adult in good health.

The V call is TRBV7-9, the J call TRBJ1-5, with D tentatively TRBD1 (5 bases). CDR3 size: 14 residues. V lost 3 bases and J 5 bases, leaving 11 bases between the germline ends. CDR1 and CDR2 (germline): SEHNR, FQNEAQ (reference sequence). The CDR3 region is CASSFLTEDQPQHF. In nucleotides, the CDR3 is TGTGCCAGCAGCTTCCTGACAGAGGATCAGCCCCAGCATTTT.

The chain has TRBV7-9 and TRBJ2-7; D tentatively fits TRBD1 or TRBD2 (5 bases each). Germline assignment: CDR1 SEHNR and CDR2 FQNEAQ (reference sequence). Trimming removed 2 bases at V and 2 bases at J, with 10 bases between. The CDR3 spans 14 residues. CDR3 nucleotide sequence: TGTGCCAGCAGCTTACAGGGAGAACCCTACGAGCAGTACGTC. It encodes CASSLQGEPYEQYV.

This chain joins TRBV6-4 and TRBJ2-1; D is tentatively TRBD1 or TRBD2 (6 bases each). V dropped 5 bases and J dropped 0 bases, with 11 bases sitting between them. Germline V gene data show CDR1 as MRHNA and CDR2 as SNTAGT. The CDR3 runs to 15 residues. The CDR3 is CASSRGPSSYNEQFF. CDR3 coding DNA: TGTGCCAGCAGTCGGGGGCCGAGCTCCTACAATGAGCAGTTCTTC.

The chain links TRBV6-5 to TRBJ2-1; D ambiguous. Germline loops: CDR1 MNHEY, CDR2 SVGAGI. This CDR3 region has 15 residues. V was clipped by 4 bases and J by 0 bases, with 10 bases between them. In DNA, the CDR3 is TGTGCCAGCAGTTCGCATATAAGCTCCTACAATGAGCAGTTCTTC. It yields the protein CASSSHISSYNEQFF.

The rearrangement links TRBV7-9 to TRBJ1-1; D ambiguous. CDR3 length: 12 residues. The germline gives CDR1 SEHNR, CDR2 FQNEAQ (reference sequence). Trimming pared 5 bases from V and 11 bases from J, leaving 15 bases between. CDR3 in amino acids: CASSPGGPWAFF. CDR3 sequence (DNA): TGTGCCAGCAGCCCTGGAGGACCATGGGCTTTCTTT.

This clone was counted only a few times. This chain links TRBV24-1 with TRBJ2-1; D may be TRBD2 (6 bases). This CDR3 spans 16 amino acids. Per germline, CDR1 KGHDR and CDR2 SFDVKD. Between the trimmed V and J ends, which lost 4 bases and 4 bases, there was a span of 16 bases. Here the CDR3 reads CATSENTGTLYNEQFF. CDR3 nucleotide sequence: TGTGCCACCAGTGAAAACACCGGGACTCTATACAATGAGCAGTTCTTC.

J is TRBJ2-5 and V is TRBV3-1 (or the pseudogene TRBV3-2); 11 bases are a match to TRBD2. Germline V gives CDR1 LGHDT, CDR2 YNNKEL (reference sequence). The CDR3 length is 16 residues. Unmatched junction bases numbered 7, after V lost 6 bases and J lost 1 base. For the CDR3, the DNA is TGTGCCAGCAGGCCGTTAGGGACTAGCGGCCAAGAGACCCAGTACTTC. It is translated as CASRPLGTSGQETQYF.

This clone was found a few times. The CDR3 DNA sequence: TGTGCCACCACAGCGGACCCGGGAGAGACCCAGTACTTC. Translating it yields CATTADPGETQYF. The chain uses TRBV19 and TRBJ2-5; perhaps TRBD2 as D (5 bases). The CDR3 has 13 residues. Germline V gives CDR1 LNHDA, CDR2 SQIVND (reference sequence). Trimming took 10 bases from V and 4 from J, leaving 16 bases between them.

The CDR3 DNA reads as TGTGCCAGCAGCTACGTACACGGCTCTGGAAACACCATATATTTT. This encodes CASSYVHGSGNTIYF. V usage is TRBV7-6 and J usage is TRBJ1-3; D is uncertain. Trimming pared 4 bases from V and 0 bases from J, leaving 10 bases between. CDR3 length: 15 amino acids. Germline CDR1 reads SGHVS; CDR2 reads FNYEAQ.

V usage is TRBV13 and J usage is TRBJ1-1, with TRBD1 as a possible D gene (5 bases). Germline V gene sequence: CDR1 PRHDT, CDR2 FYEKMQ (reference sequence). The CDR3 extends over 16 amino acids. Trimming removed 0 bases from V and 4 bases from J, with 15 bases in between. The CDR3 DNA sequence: TGTGCCAGCAGCTTAGGCCTGGGACGCTCGAGCACTGAAGCTTTCTTT. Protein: CASSLGLGRSSTEAFF.

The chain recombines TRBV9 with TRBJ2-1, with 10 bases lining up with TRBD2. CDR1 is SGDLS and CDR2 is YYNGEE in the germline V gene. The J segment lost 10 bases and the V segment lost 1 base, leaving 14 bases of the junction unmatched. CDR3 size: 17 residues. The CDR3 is CASSVPGLADGDGEQFF. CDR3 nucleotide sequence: TGTGCCAGCAGCGTACCCGGACTAGCGGATGGGGATGGGGAGCAGTTCTTC.

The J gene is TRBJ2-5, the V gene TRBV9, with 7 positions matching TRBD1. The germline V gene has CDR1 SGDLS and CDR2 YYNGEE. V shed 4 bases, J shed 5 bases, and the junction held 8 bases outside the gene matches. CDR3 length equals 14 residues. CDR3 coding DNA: TGTGCCAGCAGCAGACAGGGCGGTGGGGAGACCCAGTACTTC. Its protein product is CASSRQGGGETQYF. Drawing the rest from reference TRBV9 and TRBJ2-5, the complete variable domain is DSGVTQTPKHLITATGQRVTLRCSPRSGDLSVYWYQQSLDQGLQFLIQYYNGEERAKGNILERFSAQQFPDLHSELNLSSLELGDSALYFCASSRQGGGETQYFGPGTRLLVL.

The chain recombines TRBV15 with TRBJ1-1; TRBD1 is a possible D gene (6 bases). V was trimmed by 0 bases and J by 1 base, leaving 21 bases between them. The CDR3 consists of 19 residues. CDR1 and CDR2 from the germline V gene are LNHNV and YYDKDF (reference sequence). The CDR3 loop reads CATSRDRSRGGKGNTEAFF. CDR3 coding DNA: TGTGCCACCAGCAGAGATCGAAGTCGTGGGGGCAAGGGGAACACTGAAGCTTTCTTT. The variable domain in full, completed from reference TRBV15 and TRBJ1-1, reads DAMVIQNPRYQVTQFGKPVTLSCSQTLNHNVMYWYQQKSSQAPKLLFHYYDKDFNNEADTPDNFQSRRPNTSFCFLDIRSPGLGDTAMYLCATSRDRSRGGKGNTEAFFGQGTRLTVV.

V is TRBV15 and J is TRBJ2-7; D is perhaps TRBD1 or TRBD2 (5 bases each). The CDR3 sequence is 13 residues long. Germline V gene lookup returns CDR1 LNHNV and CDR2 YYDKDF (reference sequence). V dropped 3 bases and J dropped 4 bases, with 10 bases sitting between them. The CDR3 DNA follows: TGTGCCACCAGCAGGAGGGGAAGGTACGAGCAGTACTTC. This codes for CATSRRGRYEQYF.

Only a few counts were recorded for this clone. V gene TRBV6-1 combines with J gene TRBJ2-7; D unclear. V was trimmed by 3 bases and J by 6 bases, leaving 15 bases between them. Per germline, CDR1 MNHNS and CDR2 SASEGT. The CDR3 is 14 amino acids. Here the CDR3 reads CASSDMGGYGEQYV. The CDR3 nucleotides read TGTGCCAGCAGTGACATGGGCGGCTACGGCGAGCAGTACGTC.

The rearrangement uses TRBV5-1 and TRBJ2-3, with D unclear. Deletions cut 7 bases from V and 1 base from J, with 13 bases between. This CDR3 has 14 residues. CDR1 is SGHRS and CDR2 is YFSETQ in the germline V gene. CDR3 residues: CASERIAGTDTQYF. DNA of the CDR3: TGCGCCAGCGAACGGATCGCGGGCACAGATACGCAGTATTTT.

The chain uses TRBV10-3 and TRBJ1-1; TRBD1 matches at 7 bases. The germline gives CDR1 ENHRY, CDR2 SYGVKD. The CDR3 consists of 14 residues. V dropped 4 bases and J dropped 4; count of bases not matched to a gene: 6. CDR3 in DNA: TGTGCCATCAGTGCTACAGGGGTGGGCACTGAAGCTTTCTTT. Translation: CAISATGVGTEAFF.

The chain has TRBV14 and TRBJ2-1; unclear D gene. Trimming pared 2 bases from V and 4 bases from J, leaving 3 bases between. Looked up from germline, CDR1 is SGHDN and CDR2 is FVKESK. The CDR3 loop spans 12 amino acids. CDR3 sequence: CASSQNYNEQFF. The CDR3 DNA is TGTGCCAGCAGCCAAAATTACAATGAGCAGTTCTTC. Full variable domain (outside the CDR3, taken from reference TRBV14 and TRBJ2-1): EAGVTQFPSHSVIEKGQTVTLRCDPISGHDNLYWYRRVMGKEIKFLLHFVKESKQDESGMPNNRFLAERTGGTYSTLKVQPAELEDSGVYFCASSQNYNEQFFGPGTRLTVL.

CDR3 amino acids: CASSYMTSGNTGELFF. In DNA form, the CDR3 reads TGTGCCAGCAGTTACATGACTAGCGGAAACACCGGGGAGCTGTTTTTT. The V call is TRBV6-5, the J call TRBJ2-2; the match to TRBD2 covers 9 bases. V was pared by 2 bases and J by 2 bases, with 3 bases of the junction left unmatched. The CDR3 covers 16 residues. Germline V CDR1 and CDR2: MNHEY, SVGAGI.

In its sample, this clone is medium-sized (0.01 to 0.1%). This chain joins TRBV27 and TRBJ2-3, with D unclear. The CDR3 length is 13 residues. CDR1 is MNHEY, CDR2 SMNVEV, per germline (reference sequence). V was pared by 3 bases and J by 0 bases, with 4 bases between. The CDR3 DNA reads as TGTGCCAGCAGTTTTGATAGCACAGATACGCAGTATTTT. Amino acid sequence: CASSFDSTDTQYF.

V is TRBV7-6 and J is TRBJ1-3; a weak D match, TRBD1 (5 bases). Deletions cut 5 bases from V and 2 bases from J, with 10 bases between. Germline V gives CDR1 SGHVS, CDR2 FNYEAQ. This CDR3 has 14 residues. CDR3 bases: TGTGCCAGCAGCCCCAGGGAGGCTGGAAACACCATATATTTT. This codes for CASSPREAGNTIYF.

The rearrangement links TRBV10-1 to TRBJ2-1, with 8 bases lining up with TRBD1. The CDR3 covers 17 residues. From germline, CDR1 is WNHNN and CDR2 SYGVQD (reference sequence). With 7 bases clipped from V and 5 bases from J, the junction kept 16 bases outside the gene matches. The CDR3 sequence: CASKGGTGSSGHNEQFF. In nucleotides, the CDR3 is TGCGCCAGCAAAGGGGGGACAGGTTCTTCTGGCCACAATGAGCAGTTCTTC.

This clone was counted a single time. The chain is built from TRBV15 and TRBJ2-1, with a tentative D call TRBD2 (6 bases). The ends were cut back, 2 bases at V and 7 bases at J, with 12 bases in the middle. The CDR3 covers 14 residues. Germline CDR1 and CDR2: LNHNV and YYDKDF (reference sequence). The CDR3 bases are TGTGCCACCAGCAGAACAAATCTAGCGAATGAGCAGTTCTTC. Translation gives CATSRTNLANEQFF.